This T cell receptor (beta chain) was identified during a study of prognosis after radiotherapy for stage I lung cancer. The CDR3 is 14 amino acids. Germline V gene lookup returns CDR1 SGHVS and CDR2 FQNEAQ. With 4 bases clipped from V and 4 bases from J, the junction kept 4 bases outside the gene matches. This clonotype was found many times. Antigen unknown. The study's findings and limits: Any tumor specificity that the expanded TCR clones may have had was not determined.

Amplicons of TCR beta CDR3 were generated from genomic DNA by two-round multiplex PCR. First-round PCR used primers specific to each TRBV and TRBJ gene. TCRdb analysed the multiplex PCR reads with MiXCR anew, one entry per CDR3 protein. Of about 27,000 distinct CDR3 sequences listed, 25% to 35% are singletons. This chain connects TRBV7-8 to TRBJ1-1; 9 bases match TRBD1. This sequence was found in a donor at least 50 years old with non-small cell lung cancer. The sample here was PBMCs, taken before or after stereotactic body radiation therapy (not recorded which). The CDR3 is CASSSDRGLTEAFF. Written as DNA, the CDR3 is TGTGCCAGCAGCTCGGACAGGGGCCTCACTGAAGCTTTCTTT. Filled out from reference TRBV7-8 and TRBJ1-1, the complete variable domain reads GAGVSQSPRYKVAKRGQDVALRCDPISGHVSLFWYQQALGQGPEFLTYFQNEAQLDKSGLPSDRFFAERPEGSVSTLKIQRTQQEDSAVYLCASSSDRGLTEAFFGQGTRLTVV.